This T cell receptor (beta chain) stems from a study of cytomegalovirus exposure and HLA in healthy donors. Broader study findings: TCR beta V- and J-gene trimming, according to a later analysis, was linked to a missense DCLRE1C variant.

Trimming removed 0 bases at V and 8 bases at J, with 22 bases between. Germline V gene sequence: CDR1 LGHNT, CDR2 FRNRAP. This CDR3 is 17 amino acids long. About this clone itself: Its antigen is undetermined.

It was with 60 Vbeta and 13 Jbeta primers that the PCR ran. Authors' analysis steps: An analysis that came later counted 77 million or so unique TCR beta chains, 10 million to 12 million shared. This table comes from immunoSEQ multiplex PCR, and its TCRdb copy is limited to in-frame clones, with some not included. Clone size and the V and J calls come from that table; the DNA yielded D and trimming. The sample has 200,000 to 250,000 clones, approximately 82% seen once; the top ten hold roughly 7.4%. The source of this sequence is a woman aged 55-75 years in good health and CMV-seropositive. Sequencing was done on a sample of PBMCs. V is TRBV12-5 and J is TRBJ1-1, with D perhaps matching TRBD1 (6 bases). DNA for the CDR3: TGTGCTAGTGGTTTGGTAGTGGGGGCGGTGAGGGGCTTCGAAGCTTTCTTT. Translation: CASGLVVGAVRGFEAFF. Full variable domain (outside the CDR3, taken from reference TRBV12-5 and TRBJ1-1): DARVTQTPRHKVTEMGQEVTMRCQPILGHNTVFWYRQTMMQGLELLAYFRNRAPLDDSGMPKDRFSAEMPDATLATLKIQPSEPRDSAVYFCASGLVVGAVRGFEAFFGQGTRLTVV.